These 22 T cell receptor beta chains were sequenced from one sample in a study of blood T cell repertoires in COVID-19. Assay used: immunoSEQ multiplex PCR; TCRdb lists only in-frame clones, some missing. In the table there are over 95,000 clones, approximately 85% of which are singletons. Sequencing was performed on peripheral blood. The origin of the receptors is a man aged 40-50 years with acute or convalescent COVID-19.

The chain has TRBV18 and TRBJ2-3; D perhaps matches TRBD1 (6 bases). From germline, CDR1 is KGHSH and CDR2 LQKENI. The ends were cut back, 4 bases at V and 0 bases at J, with 17 bases in the middle. The CDR3 consists of 17 residues. The CDR3 coding sequence is TGTGCCAGCTCACTACCGGGACACCGTACTAGCACAGATACGCAGTATTTT. Encoded protein: CASSLPGHRTSTDTQYF.

This chain uses TRBV6-5 with TRBJ2-7; tentatively, D is TRBD2 (7 bases). The CDR3 runs to 15 residues. V lost 0 bases, J lost 5 bases, and 14 bases lay in between. Germline loops: CDR1 MNHEY, CDR2 SVGAGI. CDR3 residues: CASSYSIRGADEQYF. For the CDR3, the DNA is TGTGCCAGCAGTTACTCCATCCGGGGGGCCGACGAGCAGTACTTC.

The V call is TRBV20-1, the J call TRBJ2-5; TRBD2 aligns across 11 bases. The CDR3 is made up of 18 amino acids. V dropped 3 bases and J dropped 2; count of bases not matched to a gene: 14. Germline loops: CDR1 DFQATT, CDR2 SNEGSKA (reference sequence). The CDR3 reads CSASVLAGGYWGQETQYF. The CDR3 coding sequence is TGCAGTGCTAGTGTGCTAGCGGGGGGTTATTGGGGTCAAGAGACCCAGTACTTC.

Here the CDR3 DNA reads TGCGCCAGCAGCCAAGATGGGGGGACAGGGAGCTATGGCTACACCTTC. It is translated as CASSQDGGTGSYGYTF. The chain combines TRBV4-1 with TRBJ1-2; 9 nucleotides align to TRBD1. The V gene's germline CDR1 is MGHRA and CDR2 YSYEKL. The CDR3 sequence is 16 residues long. The V segment lost 0 bases and the J segment 4 bases; nucleotides outside the gene matches: 6.

This clone was observed a handful of times. This chain uses TRBV4-1 with TRBJ1-5; no definite D call. This CDR3 contains 15 residues. V was shortened by 1 base and J by 6 bases, with 13 bases between the two germline ends. The germline CDR1 and CDR2 sequences are MGHRA and YSYEKL. CDR3 coding DNA: TGCGCCAGCAGCCAAGTTGGCGGGGTAACTCAGCCCCAGCATTTT. Translated, it gives CASSQVGGVTQPQHF.

The rearrangement links TRBV19 to TRBJ2-3; 8 bases are shared with TRBD2. This CDR3 comprises 17 residues. V trimming: 6 bases; J trimming: 4 bases; junction bases outside the gene matches: 15. Germline V gene sequence: CDR1 LNHDA, CDR2 SQIVND (reference sequence). DNA of the CDR3: TGTGCCAGTAGCATGACATCTAGCGGGTGGGCCCCAGATACGCAGTATTTT. Translation gives CASSMTSSGWAPDTQYF.

This clone was recorded once. Germline and junction disagree at one end, which may indicate a read error. J is TRBJ1-1 and V is TRBV19; D not certain. The germline V gene encodes CDR1 LNHDA and CDR2 SQIVND (reference sequence). There are 11 residues in the CDR3. This CDR3 is CASSAGAEAFF. CDR3 bases: TGTGCAAGTAGTGCCGGAGCTGAAGCTTTCTTT.

This clone has a handful of counts. The CDR3 bases are TGTGCCAGCAGCCAAATAGCGGGGGCGGTTGAGCAGTTCTTC. It is translated as CASSQIAGAVEQFF. The chain employs TRBV3-1 (or the pseudogene TRBV3-2) and TRBJ2-1; 9 bases are a match to TRBD2. The V and J ends lost 2 bases and 9 bases, in that order; junction bases with no gene match: 5. This CDR3 comprises 14 residues. Germline-derived CDR1 and CDR2 are LGHDT and YNNKEL (reference sequence).

The chain links TRBV21-1 to TRBJ1-3; the tabulated D call, TRBD1, remains unverified against the DNA. TRBV21-1 is recorded as a pseudogene. This CDR3 has 18 amino acids. The CDR3 region is CASSYEGYQGSSGNTIYF. CDR3 DNA sequence: TGTGCCAGCAGCTATGAAGGATATCAGGGGAGCTCTGGAAACACCATATATTTT.

This clone was found a few times. The V gene is TRBV2, the J gene TRBJ1-5; D is unclear. Trimming shortened V by 4 bases and J by 0 bases, and 10 bases separated the two germline ends. From germline, CDR1 is SNHLY and CDR2 FYNNEI. This CDR3 is built from 15 residues. The CDR3 region is CASSGSGYSNQPQHF. The CDR3 DNA follows: TGTGCCAGCAGTGGTTCGGGGTATAGCAATCAGCCCCAGCATTTT.

The V gene is TRBV14, the J gene TRBJ1-2; D uncertain. Between the trimmed V and J ends, which lost 0 bases and 0 bases, there was a span of 14 bases. Germline-derived CDR1 and CDR2 are SGHDN and FVKESK. The CDR3 runs 17 residues. CDR3 in amino acids: CASSQDFQAASNYGYTF. The CDR3 DNA is TGTGCCAGCAGCCAAGATTTTCAGGCAGCCTCTAACTATGGCTACACCTTC.

In its sample, this clone was seen once. The rearrangement uses TRBV14 and TRBJ2-1; 10 bases are shared with TRBD2. The CDR3 is made up of 18 amino acids. Germline-derived CDR1 and CDR2 are SGHDN and FVKESK. Trimming removed 2 bases from V and 1 base from J; junction bases left unmatched: 8. In nucleotides, the CDR3 is TGTGCCAGCAGCCAAAGGTCGCTAGCGGGGGAATCCTACAATGAGCAGTTCTTC. Protein product: CASSQRSLAGESYNEQFF.

V and J are TRBV14 and TRBJ2-5; 12 bases map to TRBD2. The CDR3 consists of 17 residues. Looked up from germline, CDR1 is SGHDN and CDR2 is FVKESK. J lost 3 bases, V lost 4 bases, and 9 bases had no gene match. CDR3 bases: TGTGCCAGCAGCCGACCCCGACTAGCGGGGGAAAAAGAGACCCAGTACTTC. Amino acid sequence: CASSRPRLAGEKETQYF.

The chain couples TRBV4-2 to TRBJ1-5, with a possible D match to TRBD1 (6 bases). Germline V gene lookup returns CDR1 LGHNA and CDR2 YNFKEQ. This CDR3 contains 17 residues. The V gene lost 2 bases and the J gene lost 0 bases, with 14 bases spanning the gap. The CDR3 DNA reads TGTGCCAGCAGCCAATCGGCAGGGGAATATAGCAATCAGCCCCAGCATTTT. It yields the protein CASSQSAGEYSNQPQHF.

The J gene is TRBJ1-2, the V gene TRBV27, with 11 positions matching TRBD1. V lost 2 bases and J lost 4; bases outside the gene matches: 6. The CDR3 is 16 residues long. Per germline, CDR1 MNHEY and CDR2 SMNVEV (reference sequence). This chain's CDR3 is CASSLGQGASAYGYTF. In nucleotides, the CDR3 is TGTGCCAGCAGTTTAGGACAGGGGGCGAGTGCCTATGGCTACACCTTC.

This chain joins TRBV11-2 and TRBJ1-3; TRBD1 is a possible D gene (6 bases). Germline CDR1 is SGHAT and CDR2 is FQNNGV. CDR3 length: 15 amino acids. V lost 2 bases to trimming and J lost 1 base, with 9 bases between them. Written as DNA, the CDR3 is TGTGCCAGCAGCTTATCGACAGGTTCTGGAAACACCATATATTTT. Translated, it gives CASSLSTGSGNTIYF.

The V gene is TRBV5-4, the J gene TRBJ1-1; D perhaps matches TRBD1 (6 bases). Trimming took off 0 bases at V and 2 bases at J, with 8 bases between the two ends. Germline V lookup: CDR1 SGHNT, CDR2 YYREEE (reference sequence). The CDR3 totals 14 residues. The CDR3 loop reads CASSLDRANTEAFF. CDR3 nucleotides: TGTGCCAGCAGCTTGGACAGGGCAAACACTGAAGCTTTCTTT.

The chain uses TRBV5-1 and TRBJ2-1; TRBD2 might be the D (6 bases). The CDR3 contains 13 residues. The germline CDR1 and CDR2 sequences are SGHRS and YFSETQ. V was pared by 0 bases and J by 10 bases, with 11 bases between. CDR3 nucleotides: TGCGCCAGCAGCTTGGAAGTCGGAGGGGAGCAGTTCTTC. It specifies CASSLEVGGEQFF. The complete variable domain, with remaining parts taken from reference TRBV5-1 and TRBJ2-1, reads KAGVTQTPRYLIKTRGQQVTLSCSPISGHRSVSWYQQTPGQGLQFLFEYFSETQRNKGNFPGRFSGRQFSNSRSEMNVSTLELGDSALYLCASSLEVGGEQFFGPGTRLTVL.

Comments on this clone: Other DNA sequences in this sample translate to the same CDR3. This chain links TRBV9 with TRBJ1-6, with D tentatively TRBD1 (6 bases). Germline CDR1 and CDR2: SGDLS and YYNGEE. V was clipped by 4 bases and J by 9 bases, with 14 bases between them. This CDR3 has 14 amino acids. CDR3 sequence reads: CASSSGGLGSPLHF. The CDR3 region has the DNA TGTGCCAGCAGCTCGGGGGGCTTAGGTTCACCCCTCCACTTT.

The rearrangement uses TRBV5-4 and TRBJ2-7; possible D gene TRBD2, 5 bases. CDR1 SGHNT and CDR2 YYREEE come from the germline V gene (reference sequence). The germline V and J ends were trimmed by 5 bases and 0 bases, with 15 bases remaining between them. This CDR3 has 15 residues. The DNA of the CDR3 is TGTGCCAGCAGGCAAGGACGGGAAAGCTCCTACGAGCAGTACTTC. As protein: CASRQGRESSYEQYF.

This clone was picked up one time. The chain couples TRBV2 to TRBJ2-7; possibly TRBD1 for D (7 bases). Germline V lookup: CDR1 SNHLY, CDR2 FYNNEI. V was clipped by 4 bases and J by 3 bases, with 10 bases between them. CDR3 size: 13 residues. CDR3 DNA: TGTGCCAGCAGTGTCCAGGGGGGCTACGAGCAGTACTTC. Translated: CASSVQGGYEQYF.

The rearrangement links TRBV10-3 to TRBJ1-3, with D tentatively TRBD1 (5 bases). Germline-derived CDR1 and CDR2 are ENHRY and SYGVKD. Trimming shortened V by 2 bases and J by 1 base, and 18 bases separated the two germline ends. This CDR3 has 18 residues. Here the CDR3 reads CAISEPGINGGSGNTIYF. In nucleotides, the CDR3 is TGTGCCATCAGTGAGCCAGGGATTAACGGTGGATCTGGAAACACCATATATTTT.